The 30 T cell receptor beta chains given below trace back to one sample, sequenced in a study of shared clonotypes between healthy human individuals. Only CD45RO-negative cells positively selected for CCR7 counted as naive CD8 cells, so terminally differentiated effector memory CD45RA+ cells were excluded. The assay was immunoSEQ multiplex PCR, and TCRdb's table has in-frame clones only and misses some. The table records about 2 million clones, about 95% of them present only once. Sequences were obtained from naive CD8+ T cells sorted from blood. Source of these receptors: a young man in good health.

This clone was observed a few times. The rearrangement uses TRBV11-2 and TRBJ1-6; no clear D. The CDR3 consists of 14 residues. Per the germline V gene, CDR1 is SGHAT and CDR2 is FQNNGV. V was shortened by 0 bases and J by 9 bases, with 9 bases between the two germline ends. The CDR3 spells CASSLESYGSPLHF. The CDR3 DNA follows: TGTGCCAGCAGCTTAGAGTCCTATGGTTCACCCCTCCACTTT.

This chain connects TRBV30 to TRBJ2-5; no clear D. Trimming removed 8 bases at V and 0 bases at J, with 10 bases between. The length of the CDR3 is 12 residues. CDR1 GTSNPN and CDR2 SVGIG come from the germline V gene (reference sequence). CDR3 nucleotide sequence: TGTGCCCTCTCATGGGACCAAGAGACCCAGTACTTC. Amino acid sequence: CALSWDQETQYF. Full variable domain (rest looked up from reference TRBV30 and TRBJ2-5): SQTIHQWPATLVQPVGSPLSLECTVEGTSNPNLYWYRQAAGRGLQLLFYSVGIGQISSEVPQNLSASRPQDRQFILSSKKLLLSDSGFYLCALSWDQETQYFGPGTRLLVL.

This clone showed up just once. The J gene is TRBJ1-3, the V gene TRBV5-6; D call uncertain. The CDR3 is 15 residues long. In germline, CDR1 is SGHDT, CDR2 YYEEEE. V was clipped by 5 bases and J by 2 bases, with 14 bases between them. CDR3 sequence (DNA): TGTGCCAGCAGTCTTTCGGGGTTCGCTGGAAACACCATATATTTT. Residues: CASSLSGFAGNTIYF.

Details on this clone: The sample contains more than one DNA sequence encoding this CDR3. The V gene is TRBV27, the J gene TRBJ2-7, with D perhaps assigned TRBD1 or TRBD2 (6 bases each). Trimming stripped 6 bases from V and 2 bases from J, with 11 bases between. The CDR3 covers 13 residues. Germline values: CDR1 MNHEY, CDR2 SMNVEV (reference sequence). CDR3 bases: TGTGCCAGCAGCCTTGGGGGGCCCTACGAGCAGTACTTC. It translates to CASSLGGPYEQYF.

The chain links TRBV5-6 to TRBJ2-1; tentatively, D is TRBD1 or TRBD2 (6 bases each). Trimming removed 3 bases from V and 8 bases from J, with 21 bases in between. Per the germline V gene, CDR1 is SGHDT and CDR2 is YYEEEE. The CDR3 contains 16 residues. CDR3 bases: TGTGCCAGCAGCTCCGTGCTCGGGGGCGAGGTCGATGAGCAGTTCTTC. This sequence encodes CASSSVLGGEVDEQFF.

The chain carries TRBV5-5 and TRBJ2-7, with D possibly TRBD1 on 6 matching bases. The CDR3 sequence is 15 residues long. V was trimmed by 1 base and J by 3 bases, leaving 14 bases between them. Looked up from germline, CDR1 is SGHKS and CDR2 is YYEKEE (reference sequence). The CDR3 sequence: CASSLSRDTYYEQYF. As DNA, the CDR3 is TGTGCCAGCAGCTTGTCCCGGGACACCTACTACGAGCAGTACTTC.

The chain uses TRBV10-3 and TRBJ2-1, with TRBD2 identical over 8 bases. V was clipped by 5 bases and J by 4 bases; unmatched bases: 4. Germline V lookup: CDR1 ENHRY, CDR2 SYGVKD. The CDR3 contains 14 residues. DNA for the CDR3: TGTGCCATCAGTCCGGGGACTAGTTACAATGAGCAGTTCTTC. Protein product: CAISPGTSYNEQFF.

The V call is TRBV12-5, the J call TRBJ2-1; D uncertain. This CDR3 is built from 11 residues. Trimming left V 1 base short and J 5 bases short, with 0 bases between. Germline loops: CDR1 LGHNT, CDR2 FRNRAP. CDR3 in amino acids: CASGLDNEQFF. CDR3 nucleotides: TGTGCTAGTGGTTTGGACAATGAGCAGTTCTTC.

The gene calls are TRBV2 and TRBJ1-3; D is unclear. The V end was cut by 7 bases, the J end by 8 bases, with 18 bases between. Germline V gene data show CDR1 as SNHLY and CDR2 as FYNNEI. CDR3 size: 14 residues. The CDR3: CASIGPPRSDTIYF. The CDR3 DNA sequence: TGTGCCAGCATAGGGCCCCCGCGGTCGGACACCATATATTTT.

This clone has just one count. Other DNA variants within this sample encode the same CDR3. The rearrangement joins TRBV10-3 to TRBJ2-7, with 9 bases fitting TRBD1. In germline, CDR1 is ENHRY, CDR2 SYGVKD. The CDR3 consists of 13 residues. With V trimmed by 6 bases and J by 4 bases, 4 bases remained unmatched. DNA for the CDR3: TGTGCCATCAGCTGGGACAGGGAGTACGAGCAGTACTTC. Its protein product is CAISWDREYEQYF.

V and J are TRBV4-1 and TRBJ2-2, with D perhaps TRBD2 (5 bases). This CDR3 region has 15 residues. Between the trimmed V and J ends, which lost 6 bases and 3 bases, there was a span of 14 bases. The germline CDR1 and CDR2 sequences are MGHRA and YSYEKL. CDR3 protein: CASRIELDYTGELFF. For the CDR3, the DNA is TGCGCCAGCAGAATCGAACTGGACTACACCGGGGAGCTGTTTTTT.

On this clone itself: Other DNA sequences in the same sample also yield this CDR3. The chain couples TRBV27 to TRBJ2-5, with D possibly being TRBD1 (5 bases). This CDR3 has 14 residues. V dropped 1 base and J dropped 4 bases, with 10 bases sitting between them. Germline loops: CDR1 MNHEY, CDR2 SMNVEV (reference sequence). The CDR3 loop is CASSLLGEGETQYF. The CDR3 DNA reads as TGTGCCAGCAGTTTATTAGGGGAAGGAGAGACCCAGTACTTC.

DNA for the CDR3: TGCGCCAGCAGCACACACCCTAACACTGAAGCTTTCTTT. Translation gives CASSTHPNTEAFF. The gene calls are TRBV4-1 and TRBJ1-1; D unclear. CDR1 MGHRA and CDR2 YSYEKL come from the germline V gene. The CDR3 length is 13 residues. Trimming pared 5 bases from V and 2 bases from J, leaving 9 bases between.

This chain connects TRBV4-1 to TRBJ1-1, with TRBD1 as a possible D gene (6 bases). CDR1 is MGHRA and CDR2 is YSYEKL in the germline V gene. This CDR3 comprises 19 residues. Trimming removed 3 bases at V and 5 bases at J, with 28 bases between. CDR3 coding DNA: TGCGCCAGCAGCCATCACTTCAGTCCCCCCCCGGACAGACGGACTGAAGCTTTCTTT. It is translated as CASSHHFSPPPDRRTEAFF.

This sequence joins TRBV7-9 and TRBJ2-7; the match to TRBD1 covers 7 bases. The CDR3 extends over 15 amino acids. The trim removed 3 bases at V and 1 base at J, leaving 6 bases unmatched. CDR1 is SEHNR and CDR2 is FQNEAQ in the germline V gene (reference sequence). CDR3 sequence: CASSFLTGLSYEQYF. CDR3 in DNA: TGTGCCAGCAGCTTTTTGACAGGGCTGTCCTACGAGCAGTACTTC.

The genes are TRBV7-8 and TRBJ2-2, with D possibly TRBD1 on 5 matching bases. The CDR3 consists of 15 residues. Germline values: CDR1 SGHVS, CDR2 FQNEAQ. Deletions cut 5 bases from V and 0 bases from J, with 10 bases between. Here the CDR3 DNA reads TGTGCCAGCAGCCAGGGAACCGCGAACACCGGGGAGCTGTTTTTT. Protein product: CASSQGTANTGELFF.

This chain connects TRBV11-2 to TRBJ2-3; 14 bases align to TRBD2. Looked up from germline, CDR1 is SGHAT and CDR2 is FQNNGV. This CDR3 spans 16 amino acids. Losses at the gene ends were 3 bases for V and 4 bases for J; bases not matched to a gene: 3. The CDR3 is CASSLTSGGASDTQYF. The CDR3 nucleotides read TGTGCCAGCAGCTTGACTAGCGGGGGGGCTTCAGATACGCAGTATTTT. Using reference TRBV11-2 and TRBJ2-3 for the parts outside the CDR3, the full variable domain is EAGVAQSPRYKIIEKRQSVAFWCNPISGHATLYWYQQILGQGPKLLIQFQNNGVVDDSQLPKDRFSAERLKGVDSTLKIQPAKLEDSAVYLCASSLTSGGASDTQYFGPGTRLTVL.

This clone came up a few times. The chain uses TRBV5-6 and TRBJ1-2; 7 nucleotides agree with TRBD1. CDR1 and CDR2 (germline): SGHDT, YYEEEE. CDR3 size: 13 residues. V gave up 0 bases and J gave up 7 bases; unmatched junction bases: 3. This chain's CDR3 is CASSLEPGGGYTF. In DNA form, the CDR3 reads TGTGCCAGCAGCTTGGAGCCAGGGGGTGGCTACACCTTC.

As regards this clone: Within the sample, other DNA sequences also encode this same CDR3. The chain couples TRBV27 to TRBJ2-2; possibly TRBD2 for D (6 bases). The CDR3 totals 12 residues. V was pared by 8 bases and J by 4 bases, with 8 bases between. Germline assignment: CDR1 MNHEY and CDR2 SMNVEV (reference sequence). The CDR3 sequence: CASRGSTGELFF. The CDR3 bases are TGTGCCAGCCGGGGGAGCACCGGGGAGCTGTTTTTT.

The chain links TRBV5-8 to TRBJ1-2, with a weak D call TRBD1 (5 bases). Germline V gene lookup returns CDR1 SGHTS and CDR2 YDEGEE. Trimming removed 4 bases at V and 3 bases at J, with 13 bases between. CDR3 length: 14 amino acids. DNA of the CDR3: TGTGCCAGCAGCCCAATGGGGGGAGACTATGGCTACACCTTC. Its translation: CASSPMGGDYGYTF.

The chain couples TRBV4-3 to TRBJ2-3; tentatively, D is TRBD1 or TRBD2 (6 bases each). Germline lookup yields CDR1 LGHNA and CDR2 YSLEER. The CDR3 length is 16 residues. V dropped 4 bases and J dropped 2 bases, with 16 bases sitting between them. The CDR3 DNA reads as TGCGCCAGCAGCCTAGGGGGGACTGGGCCCACAGATACGCAGTATTTT. Translated: CASSLGGTGPTDTQYF.

The chain uses TRBV4-1 and TRBJ2-7; the D is unclear. CDR1 and CDR2 from the germline V gene are MGHRA and YSYEKL. Trimming took 1 base from V and 0 from J, leaving 13 bases between them. This CDR3 region has 16 residues. CDR3 DNA sequence: TGCGCCAGCAGCCAAGTGGATATCGGTCGCTCCTACGAGCAGTACTTC. Translation: CASSQVDIGRSYEQYF.

V and J are TRBV7-2 and TRBJ2-3, with a tentative D call TRBD1 (5 bases). This CDR3 comprises 16 residues. The V gene lost 0 bases and the J gene lost 2 bases, with 12 bases spanning the gap. The germline gives CDR1 SGHTA, CDR2 FQGNSA. CDR3 coding DNA: TGTGCCAGCAGCTTAGCCCCCCGACAGCTCACAGATACGCAGTATTTT. This translates into CASSLAPRQLTDTQYF.

The chain has TRBV6-5 and TRBJ2-7, with D perhaps TRBD1 (6 bases). V lost 3 bases, J lost 2 bases, and 11 bases lay in between. This CDR3 contains 14 residues. Germline values: CDR1 MNHEY, CDR2 SVGAGI. DNA for the CDR3: TGTGCCAGCAGTTATGAGGCAGGGGCCTACGAGCAGTACTTC. As protein: CASSYEAGAYEQYF.

The CDR3 DNA follows: TGCGCCAGCAGCAACTCCTACAATGAGCAGTTCTTC. Its protein is CASSNSYNEQFF. This chain uses TRBV4-1 with TRBJ2-1, with D hard to call. Trimming cost V 5 bases and J 0 bases, with 2 bases left between them. Germline values: CDR1 MGHRA, CDR2 YSYEKL. This CDR3 spans 12 amino acids.

This chain connects TRBV15 to TRBJ2-7, with 9 nucleotides matching TRBD2. V lost 8 bases and J lost 4; bases outside the gene matches: 9. Germline loops: CDR1 LNHNV, CDR2 YYDKDF (reference sequence). This CDR3 contains 14 residues. CDR3 protein: CATGAGGGPYEQYF. The CDR3 DNA follows: TGTGCCACCGGGGCGGGAGGGGGCCCTTACGAGCAGTACTTC. Filled out from reference TRBV15 and TRBJ2-7, the complete variable domain reads DAMVIQNPRYQVTQFGKPVTLSCSQTLNHNVMYWYQQKSSQAPKLLFHYYDKDFNNEADTPDNFQSRRPNTSFCFLDIRSPGLGDTAMYLCATGAGGGPYEQYFGPGTRLTVT.

This clone was recorded a few times. This chain connects TRBV27 to TRBJ1-5; the D gene is possibly TRBD1 (5 bases). CDR1 and CDR2 (germline): MNHEY, SMNVEV (reference sequence). The V end lost 5 bases, the J end lost 7 bases, and 12 bases lay between the germline ends. This CDR3 region has 13 residues. CDR3 coding DNA: TGTGCCAGCAGTCTCAGGGAGAGCCAGCCCCAGCATTTT. This translates into CASSLRESQPQHF.

This chain links TRBV19 with TRBJ2-2, with D possibly TRBD2 on 6 matching bases. Germline CDR1 reads LNHDA; CDR2 reads SQIVND (reference sequence). V was pared by 9 bases and J by 0 bases, with 11 bases between. The CDR3 is made up of 14 amino acids. For the CDR3, the DNA is TGTGCCAGCCATAAGCGGGCGAACACCGGGGAGCTGTTTTTT. The encoded protein is CASHKRANTGELFF.

Notes on this clone: Other DNA sequences in this specimen translate into the identical CDR3. The gene calls are TRBV9 and TRBJ2-7, with no clear D. The CDR3 contains 15 residues. Trimming removed 0 bases at V and 0 bases at J, with 10 bases between. CDR1 and CDR2 (germline): SGDLS, YYNGEE. DNA of the CDR3: TGTGCCAGCAGCGTAGGCCAGGCCGCCTCCTACGAGCAGTACTTC. Amino acids: CASSVGQAASYEQYF.

The rearrangement uses TRBV6-5 and TRBJ1-1; D might be TRBD1 (5 bases). In germline, CDR1 is MNHEY, CDR2 SVGAGI. The germline V and J ends were trimmed by 7 bases and 4 bases, with 16 bases remaining between them. The CDR3 has 14 residues. The CDR3 here is CASTSYSGTTEAFF. The CDR3 DNA is TGTGCCAGCACCTCCTACTCGGGGACCACTGAAGCTTTCTTT.